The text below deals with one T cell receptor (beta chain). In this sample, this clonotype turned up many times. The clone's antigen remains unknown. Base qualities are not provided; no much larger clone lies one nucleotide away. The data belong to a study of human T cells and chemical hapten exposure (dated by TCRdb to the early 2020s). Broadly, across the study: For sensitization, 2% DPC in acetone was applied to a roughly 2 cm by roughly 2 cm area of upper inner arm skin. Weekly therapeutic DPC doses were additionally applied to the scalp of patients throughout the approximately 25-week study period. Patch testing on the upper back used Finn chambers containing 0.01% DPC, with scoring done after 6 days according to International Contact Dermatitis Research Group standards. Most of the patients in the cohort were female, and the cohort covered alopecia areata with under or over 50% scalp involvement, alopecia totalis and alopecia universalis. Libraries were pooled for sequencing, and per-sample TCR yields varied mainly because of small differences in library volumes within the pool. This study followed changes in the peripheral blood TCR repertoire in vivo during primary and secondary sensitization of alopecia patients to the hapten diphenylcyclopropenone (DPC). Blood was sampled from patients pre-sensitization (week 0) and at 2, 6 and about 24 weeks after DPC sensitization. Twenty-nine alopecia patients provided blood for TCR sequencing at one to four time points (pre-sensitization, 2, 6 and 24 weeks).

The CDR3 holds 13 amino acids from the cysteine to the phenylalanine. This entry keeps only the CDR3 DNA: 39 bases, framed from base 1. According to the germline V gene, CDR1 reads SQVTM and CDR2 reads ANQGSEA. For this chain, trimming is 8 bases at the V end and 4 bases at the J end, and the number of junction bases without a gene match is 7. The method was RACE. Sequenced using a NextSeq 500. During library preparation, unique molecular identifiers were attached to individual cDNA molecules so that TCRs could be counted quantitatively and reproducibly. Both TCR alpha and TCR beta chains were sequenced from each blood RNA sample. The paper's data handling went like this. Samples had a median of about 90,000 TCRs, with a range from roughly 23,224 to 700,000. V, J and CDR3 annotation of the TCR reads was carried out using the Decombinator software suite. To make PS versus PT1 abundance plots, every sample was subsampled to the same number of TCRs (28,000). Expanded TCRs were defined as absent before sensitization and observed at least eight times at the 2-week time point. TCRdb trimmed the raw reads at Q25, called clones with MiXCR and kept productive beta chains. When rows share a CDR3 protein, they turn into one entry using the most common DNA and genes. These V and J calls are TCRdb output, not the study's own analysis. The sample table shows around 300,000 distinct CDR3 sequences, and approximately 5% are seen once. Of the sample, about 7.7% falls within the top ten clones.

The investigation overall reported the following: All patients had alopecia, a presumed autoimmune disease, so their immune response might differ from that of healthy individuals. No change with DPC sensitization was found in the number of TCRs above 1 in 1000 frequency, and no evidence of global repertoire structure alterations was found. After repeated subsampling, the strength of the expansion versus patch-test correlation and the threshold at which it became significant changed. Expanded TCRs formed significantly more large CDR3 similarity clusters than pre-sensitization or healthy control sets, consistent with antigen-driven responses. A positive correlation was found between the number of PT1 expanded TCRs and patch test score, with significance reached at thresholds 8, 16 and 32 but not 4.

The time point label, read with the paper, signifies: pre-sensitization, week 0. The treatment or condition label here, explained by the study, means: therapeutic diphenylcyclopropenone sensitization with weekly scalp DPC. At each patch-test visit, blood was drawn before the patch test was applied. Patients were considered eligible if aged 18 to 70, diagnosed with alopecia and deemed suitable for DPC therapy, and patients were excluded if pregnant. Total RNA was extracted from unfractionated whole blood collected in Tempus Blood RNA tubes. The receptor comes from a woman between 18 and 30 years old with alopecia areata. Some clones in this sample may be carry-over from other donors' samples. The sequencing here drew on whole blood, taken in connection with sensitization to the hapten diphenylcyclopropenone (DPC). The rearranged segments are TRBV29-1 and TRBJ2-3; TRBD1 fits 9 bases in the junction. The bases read TGCAGCATGGGACAGGGAATCCCAGATACGCAGTATTTT. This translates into CSMGQGIPDTQYF.